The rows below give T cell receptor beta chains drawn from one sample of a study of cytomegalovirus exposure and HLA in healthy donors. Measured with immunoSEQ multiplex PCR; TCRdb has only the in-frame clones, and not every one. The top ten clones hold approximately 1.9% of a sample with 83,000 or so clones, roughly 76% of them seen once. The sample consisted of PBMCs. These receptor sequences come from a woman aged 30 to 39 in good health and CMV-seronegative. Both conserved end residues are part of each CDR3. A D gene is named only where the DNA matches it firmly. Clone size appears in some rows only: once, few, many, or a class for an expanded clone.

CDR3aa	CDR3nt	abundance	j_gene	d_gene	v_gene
CASSDVAGGNSPLHF	TGTGCCAGCAGTGACGTAGCAGGGGGTAATTCACCCCTCCACTTT	.	TRBJ1-6	TRBD1	TRBV6-4
CSVEESRFYNEQFF	TGCAGCGTTGAAGAATCACGGTTTTACAATGAGCAGTTCTTC	.	TRBJ2-1	.	TRBV29-1
CASRQSRGLGVFDNEQFF	TGTGCCAGCAGACAATCGAGGGGGCTGGGGGTATTCGACAATGAGCAGTTCTTC	once	TRBJ2-1	TRBD1	TRBV7-2
CASSLGLMGGGTGGLSSPLHF	TGCGCCAGCAGCTTGGGGCTTATGGGCGGCGGGACAGGGGGCTTGAGTTCACCCCTCCACTTT	few	TRBJ1-6	TRBD1	TRBV5-1
CASSLLFRTSGRSYEQYF	TGTGCCAGCAGTTTATTATTCAGGACTAGCGGGCGCTCCTACGAGCAGTACTTC	few	TRBJ2-7	TRBD2	TRBV28
CASSPTINRASYEQYF	TGCGCCAGCAGCCCAACAATAAACAGGGCCTCCTACGAGCAGTACTTC	.	TRBJ2-7	.	TRBV4-1
CASSLRLATSTDTQYF	TGTGCCAGCAGCTTACGACTAGCGACTAGCACAGATACGCAGTATTTT	.	TRBJ2-3	TRBD2	TRBV5-4
CASSYVQLAGVYNEQFF	TGCGCCAGCAGCTACGTACAGCTAGCGGGGGTCTACAATGAGCAGTTCTTC	.	TRBJ2-1	TRBD2	TRBV5-1
CASSLPAGGPYNEQFF	TGTGCCAGCAGCTTGCCGGCGGGAGGCCCCTACAATGAGCAGTTCTTC	.	TRBJ2-1	TRBD2	TRBV5-4
CASSKGQGGNTGELFF	TGTGCCAGTAGTAAAGGACAGGGAGGTAACACCGGGGAGCTGTTTTTT	.	TRBJ2-2	TRBD1	TRBV19
CARVKAGKAYNEQFF	TGTGCCAGAGTCAAAGCGGGAAAGGCCTACAATGAGCAGTTCTTC	.	TRBJ2-1	TRBD2	TRBV5-3
CASSPPLPQGAGNTIYF	TGTGCCAGCAGTCCACCACTCCCACAGGGGGCTGGAAACACCATATATTTT	.	TRBJ1-3	TRBD1	TRBV28
CASSFREDNEQFF	TGTGCCAGCAGTTTCAGAGAGGACAATGAGCAGTTCTTC	.	TRBJ2-1	.	TRBV27
CASSLRTVNTEAFF	TGTGCCAGCAGCTTAAGGACAGTGAACACTGAAGCTTTCTTT	.	TRBJ1-1	.	TRBV7-3
CASSLGGLNPNQPQHF	TGTGCCAGCAGTTTAGGGGGCTTAAATCCTAATCAGCCCCAGCATTTT	.	TRBJ1-5	.	TRBV28
CASALGQGFSYEQYF	TGCGCCAGCGCCTTGGGACAGGGTTTTTCCTACGAGCAGTACTTC	.	TRBJ2-7	TRBD1	TRBV5-1
CASSFRQGSTEAFF	TGTGCCAGCAGCTTTCGACAGGGAAGCACTGAAGCTTTCTTT	.	TRBJ1-1	TRBD1	TRBV7-9
CASSQEVTVYGYTF	TGTGCCAGCAGCCAAGAAGTGACAGTCTATGGCTACACCTTC	.	TRBJ1-2	.	TRBV4-2
CASSYTTGRGLGEQFF	TGTGCCAGCAGCTATACCACGGGGAGAGGTCTTGGTGAGCAGTTCTTC	.	TRBJ2-1	.	TRBV27
CASSTRGTGPSGYTF	TGTGCCAGTAGTACCCGCGGGACAGGGCCTAGCGGCTACACCTTC	once	TRBJ1-2	TRBD1	TRBV19
CASSQALGPVTEAFF	TGTGCCAGCAGCCAAGCTCTGGGGCCGGTGACTGAAGCTTTCTTT	.	TRBJ1-1	.	TRBV4-2
CASSSRTENTEAFF	TGTGCCAGCAGTTCAAGGACAGAGAACACTGAAGCTTTCTTT	.	TRBJ1-1	.	TRBV28
CASSQDLLSGANVLTF	TGCGCCAGCAGCCAAGATCTTCTCTCTGGGGCCAACGTCCTGACTTTC	.	TRBJ2-6	.	TRBV4-3
CASSIRGGSNTEAFF	TGTGCCAGTAGTATTAGAGGGGGTTCGAACACTGAAGCTTTCTTT	.	TRBJ1-1	.	TRBV19
CASSLAPGQTSTDTQYF	TGTGCCAGCAGCTTGGCGCCGGGACAGACTAGCACAGATACGCAGTATTTT	.	TRBJ2-3	TRBD1	TRBV5-4
CAGVVAGPGWIQYF	TGCGCCGGTGTAGTAGCGGGCCCGGGGTGGATCCAGTACTTC	.	TRBJ2-5	TRBD2	TRBV4-3
CASSQEGSRVGYEQYF	TGCGCCAGCAGCCAAGAAGGTAGCCGGGTGGGCTACGAGCAGTACTTC	.	TRBJ2-7	.	TRBV4-3
CASSQEAGIRNEKLFF	TGTGCCAGCAGCCAAGAGGCGGGGATACGGAATGAAAAACTGTTTTTT	.	TRBJ1-4	.	TRBV4-2
CASSDQGGSNQPQHF	TGTGCCAGCAGCGACCAGGGGGGTAGCAATCAGCCCCAGCATTTT	.	TRBJ1-5	TRBD1	TRBV7-9
CASSPRRRAGNTIYF	TGTGCCAGCAGTCCCCGGCGGAGGGCTGGAAACACCATATATTTT	.	TRBJ1-3	.	TRBV27
CASSPFTGPGNTIYF	TGCGCCAGCAGCCCCTTCACAGGACCTGGAAACACCATATATTTT	.	TRBJ1-3	.	TRBV5-1
CASSTGVGTDTQYF	TGTGCTAGCAGTACAGGGGTTGGCACAGATACGCAGTATTTT	.	TRBJ2-3	TRBD1	TRBV7-7
CASSFQGTLYEQYF	TGCGCCAGCAGCTTCCAGGGGACACTCTACGAGCAGTACTTC	few	TRBJ2-7	.	TRBV5-1
CASSEGTNYEQYF	TGTGCCAGCAGTGAAGGGACAAACTACGAGCAGTACTTC	few	TRBJ2-7	.	TRBV6-1
CSVLREKTQYF	TGCAGCGTCCTGAGGGAGAAGACCCAGTACTTC	.	TRBJ2-5	.	TRBV29-1
CASGTPSYNEQFF	TGTGCCAGCGGGACTCCGTCCTACAATGAGCAGTTCTTC	few	TRBJ2-1	.	TRBV27
CASSLYLAGKDEQFF	TGTGCCAGCAGCTTGTACCTAGCGGGAAAAGATGAGCAGTTCTTC	.	TRBJ2-1	TRBD2	TRBV5-4
CAWGQGGYTF	TGTGCCTGGGGACAGGGGGGCTACACCTTC	.	TRBJ1-2	TRBD1	TRBV30
CASSLIGVSGNTIYF	TGTGCCAGCAGCTTGATAGGGGTTTCTGGAAACACCATATATTTT	.	TRBJ1-3	.	TRBV7-9
CASTKTGYGYTF	TGTGCCAGCACCAAAACCGGCTATGGCTACACCTTC	.	TRBJ1-2	.	TRBV28
CASSTLAGGQETQYF	TGTGCCAGCAGCACACTAGCGGGAGGGCAAGAGACCCAGTACTTC	few	TRBJ2-5	TRBD2	TRBV28
CASSFQWTSGSFYEQYF	TGTGCCAGCAGTTTTCAATGGACTAGCGGGTCATTCTACGAGCAGTACTTC	.	TRBJ2-7	TRBD2	TRBV27
CASSRGTANTEAFF	TGTGCCAGCAGTCGCGGGACAGCGAACACTGAAGCTTTCTTT	.	TRBJ1-1	TRBD1	TRBV2
CASSAGLAGVTGELFF	TGCGCCAGCAGCGCGGGACTAGCGGGAGTTACCGGGGAGCTGTTTTTT	few	TRBJ2-2	TRBD2	TRBV4-3
CASSQEYSSNQPQHF	TGCGCCAGCAGCCAAGAGTACAGTAGCAATCAGCCCCAGCATTTT	.	TRBJ1-5	.	TRBV4-3
CASRLDRGREAFF	TGTGCCAGCAGGCTCGACAGGGGGCGCGAAGCTTTCTTT	.	TRBJ1-1	TRBD1	TRBV6-1
CASSLAGSSYEQYF	TGCGCCAGCAGCTTGGCCGGTAGCTCCTACGAGCAGTACTTC	.	TRBJ2-7	.	TRBV5-1